The 16 T cell receptor beta chains listed next were all sequenced from one sample in a study of neoadjuvant anti-PD-1 for oral cavity cancer. The protocol was immunoSEQ multiplex PCR, while the TCRdb copy is restricted to in-frame clones and leaves out a portion. The sample lists over 15,000 clones, approximately 71% occurring once. Sequencing was performed on PBMCs, taken before nivolumab (anti-PD-1) treatment. The receptor set was obtained from a person aged 35-79 years with oral cavity squamous cell carcinoma.

The V and J genes are TRBV6-6 and TRBJ2-2; TRBD2 agrees at 9 bases. The length of the CDR3 is 16 residues. V shed 2 bases, J shed 6 bases, and the junction held 7 bases outside the gene matches. Germline V gene sequence: CDR1 MNHNY, CDR2 SVGAGI (reference sequence). The DNA of the CDR3 is TGTGCCAGCAGTTACGGGGTTAGCGGGGGTCCCGGGGAGCTGTTTTTT. Translated, it gives CASSYGVSGGPGELFF.

The CDR3 nucleotides are TGCAGCGTTGAAGATGCCAGGCGGGGAAAACTGTTTTTT. Residues: CSVEDARRGKLFF. V usage is TRBV29-1 and J usage is TRBJ1-4, with D unresolved. With 0 bases removed from V and 10 bases from J, the gap between germline ends came to 12 bases. The CDR3 covers 13 residues. Germline loops: CDR1 SQVTM, CDR2 ANQGSEA.

The sample holds a few counts of this clone. This CDR3 is also generated by other DNA sequences in the sample. This chain uses TRBV7-9 with TRBJ2-7; no reliable D call. Trimming shortened V by 5 bases and J by 2 bases, and 13 bases separated the two germline ends. From germline, CDR1 is SEHNR and CDR2 FQNEAQ (reference sequence). The CDR3 is made up of 14 amino acids. The CDR3 sequence is CASSPRDWTYEQYF. In DNA form, the CDR3 reads TGTGCCAGCAGCCCTCGAGACTGGACCTACGAGCAGTACTTC.

CDR3 residues: CASSFNSEQYF. The CDR3 nucleotides are TGTGCCAGCAGTTTCAACTCCGAGCAGTACTTC. V and J are TRBV28 and TRBJ2-7; D gene uncertain. Trimming shortened V by 3 bases and J by 6 bases, and 6 bases separated the two germline ends. Per the germline V gene, CDR1 is MDHEN and CDR2 is SYDVKM. The CDR3 consists of 11 residues.

The chain uses TRBV5-1 and TRBJ2-5; 7 bases line up with TRBD2. The germline V gene has CDR1 SGHRS and CDR2 YFSETQ. The CDR3 spans 14 residues. V lost 0 bases to trimming and J lost 5 bases; unmatched junction nucleotides: 4. The chain's CDR3 is CASSLGLALETQYF. The CDR3 DNA follows: TGCGCCAGCAGCTTGGGACTAGCTCTTGAGACCCAGTACTTC.

The V gene is TRBV2, the J gene TRBJ2-5, with unresolved D. The CDR3 sequence is 14 residues long. CDR1 and CDR2 (germline): SNHLY, FYNNEI. V lost 4 bases and J lost 1, with 10 bases in between. CDR3 nucleotides: TGTGCCAGCAGTGGACCAAGAGTCCAAGAGACCCAGTACTTC. Encoded protein: CASSGPRVQETQYF. Supplemented by reference TRBV2 and TRBJ2-5, the full variable domain reads EPEVTQTPSHQVTQMGQEVILRCVPISNHLYFYWYRQILGQKVEFLVSFYNNEISEKSEIFDDQFSVERPDGSNFTLKIRSTKLEDSAMYFCASSGPRVQETQYFGPGTRLLVL.

The chain has TRBV27 and TRBJ2-2; 10 positions agree with TRBD2. This CDR3 comprises 16 residues. V shed 6 bases, J shed 4 bases, and the junction held 8 bases outside the gene matches. CDR1 and CDR2 from the germline V gene are MNHEY and SMNVEV (reference sequence). The CDR3 loop reads CASRVAGGQITGELFF. CDR3 DNA sequence: TGTGCCAGCAGGGTAGCGGGAGGACAGATCACCGGGGAGCTGTTTTTT.

The rearrangement links TRBV7-6 to TRBJ2-7, with D unresolved. This CDR3 has 14 amino acids. The V gene lost 5 bases and the J gene lost 2 bases, with 13 bases spanning the gap. Germline loops: CDR1 SGHVS, CDR2 FNYEAQ. For the CDR3, the DNA is TGTGCCAGCAGCGCCAGGACCGACCCCTACGAGCAGTACTTC. Translated: CASSARTDPYEQYF.

The table lists this clone with a few counts. The J gene is TRBJ1-1, the V gene TRBV5-1; D unclear. Germline CDR1 SGHRS, CDR2 YFSETQ. The CDR3 is made up of 13 amino acids. V was pared by 0 bases and J by 5 bases, with 8 bases between. The CDR3 DNA sequence: TGCGCCAGCAGCTTGGGAGCGGGAACTGAAGCTTTCTTT. It translates to CASSLGAGTEAFF.

The gene calls are TRBV6-6 and TRBJ2-1; TRBD1 matches at 10 bases. The J segment lost 9 bases and the V segment lost 6 bases, leaving 11 bases of the junction unmatched. The CDR3 is 15 amino acids. Germline assignment: CDR1 MNHNY and CDR2 SVGAGI (reference sequence). The CDR3 is CASREQGQGSGEQFF. As DNA, the CDR3 is TGTGCCAGCAGAGAACAGGGACAGGGGTCAGGTGAGCAGTTCTTC.

V gene TRBV7-3 combines with J gene TRBJ2-1; D is uncertain. Between the trimmed V and J ends, which lost 1 base and 1 base, there was a span of 8 bases. The germline gives CDR1 SGHTA, CDR2 FQGTGA. The CDR3 loop spans 15 amino acids. The DNA of the CDR3 is TGTGCCAGCAGCTTAATGTTAGCATCCTACAATGAGCAGTTCTTC. Amino acid sequence: CASSLMLASYNEQFF.

This clone was counted once. The chain has TRBV27 and TRBJ2-2; 7 bases fit TRBD1. This CDR3 comprises 15 residues. Germline CDR1 is MNHEY and CDR2 is SMNVEV (reference sequence). With V trimmed by 5 bases and J by 3 bases, 6 bases remained unmatched. The CDR3 nucleotides read TGTGCCAGCAGTAGACAGGGATGGGACACCGGGGAGCTGTTTTTT. It yields the protein CASSRQGWDTGELFF.

The genes are TRBV12-2 and TRBJ2-7; TRBD2 is taken as the D call from the table, unchecked against the DNA. TRBV12-2 is marked as a pseudogene. This CDR3 is 17 amino acids long. The DNA of the CDR3 is TGTGCAAGTCGCTTAGTCGCTGGGGGGGGAACCGCCTACGAGCAGTACTTC. Its translation: CASRLVAGGGTAYEQYF.

The genes are TRBV29-1 and TRBJ1-1; 9 bases match TRBD1. J gave up 4 bases and V 6 bases, and 0 bases lay outside the gene matches. The length of the CDR3 is 11 residues. Germline V gives CDR1 SQVTM, CDR2 ANQGSEA. This chain's CDR3 is CSVDRGTEAFF. CDR3 DNA sequence: TGCAGCGTGGACAGGGGCACTGAAGCTTTCTTT.

The chain has TRBV2 and TRBJ2-3; D possibly corresponds to TRBD2 (6 bases). Deletions cut 7 bases from V and 2 bases from J, with 16 bases between. Germline V gene lookup returns CDR1 SNHLY and CDR2 FYNNEI. There are 15 residues in the CDR3. The CDR3 coding sequence is TGTGCCAGCACTGAGGCGGGGTCCCCCACAGATACGCAGTATTTT. It encodes CASTEAGSPTDTQYF.

The genes are TRBV19 and TRBJ2-1, with TRBD2 matching 11 bases. The germline CDR1 and CDR2 sequences are LNHDA and SQIVND (reference sequence). Germline trimming cut 4 bases from V and 3 bases from J; bases unmatched to any gene: 2. The CDR3 has 15 residues. CDR3 coding DNA: TGTGCCAGTAGTAGGGGACTAGCGGACTACAATGAGCAGTTCTTC. This codes for CASSRGLADYNEQFF.